The entry below gives a single T cell receptor (beta chain) sequence along with its context. The target antigen is unknown. Looked up from germline, CDR1 is SGDLS and CDR2 is YYNGEE. The CDR3 runs to 14 residues. Between the trimmed V and J ends, which lost 3 bases and 7 bases, there was a span of 14 bases. The data belong to a study of T cell responses to AZD1222 COVID-19 vaccine. Across the study: It was second doses at about 4 or about 12 weeks that were pooled.

The assay was immunoSEQ multiplex PCR, and TCRdb's table has in-frame clones only and misses some. This sample yields roughly 100,000 clones, of which roughly 87% are seen a single time; 5% belongs to the top ten. Findings of the study overall: White British donors predominated, females outnumbered males, and clonal diversity was possibly underestimated. Seropositive status at baseline applied to only a handful of AZD1222 recipients. The repertoires were collected only after the peak T cell response.

The chain recombines TRBV9 with TRBJ1-5; D may be TRBD1 (5 bases). The specimen was peripheral blood, collected on day 0 of AZD1222 vaccination. This TCR derives from an adult in good health. The CDR3 DNA sequence: TGTGCCAGCAGCGCCACTAGCGGGGGACAGCCCCAGCATTTT. It is translated as CASSATSGGQPQHF.